This T cell receptor beta chain appears in the sequencing data of a study of shared clonotypes between healthy human individuals (TCRdb year 2020). Study-level background: A couple of women and a few men aged 18 to 49 years were included in the cohort. Per donor, leukapheresis produced somewhere between about 0.9 and 9 billion PBMCs. To estimate repertoire size and how much clonotype sharing occurs between individuals, the study deeply sequenced the blood TCR repertoires of roughly 5 healthy adults. Different laboratories and diverse techniques were used to prepare libraries and sequence TCR repertoires, to increase sequencing depth and limit assay-specific biases. For each donor, CD4 naive and CD4 memory were each run on three plates, CD8 naive on two plates, and CD8 memory on one plate.

V loses 3 bases of germline sequence and J loses 0 bases, and the interval between the two ends is 13 bases. Via the germline V gene, CDR1 is SGHTA and CDR2 FQGNSA. The CDR3 sequence holds 16 residues, the cysteine and phenylalanine included. CDR3 DNA only is kept here, 48 bases in frame from base 1. On this clone: This clone's antigen is unknown. No clone much larger than this one lies a single base away; base qualities are absent.

Using the deep immunoSEQ assay, multiplex PCR amplified TCR CDR3 regions from genomic DNA. Genomic DNA extracted from each cell subset was distributed evenly over all wells of several immunoSEQ 96-well plates, and each plate served as one replicate. For sorted subsets, around 200 ng genomic DNA, equal to about 30,000 T cell genomes, was loaded into each replicate PCR. Purified libraries were measured with a Qubit 3.0 fluorometer, size-checked on a Bioanalyzer 2100, and measured again with the KAPA Library Quantification kit. Each immunoSEQ 96-well plate was sequenced on its own single-read 150-cycle Illumina NextSeq 550 flow cell. As for how the authors treated the data: Because only junctional sequences without quality scores were contained in the immunoSEQ output, filtering matching that applied to full-length reads could not be performed. Sequences were annotated with PyIR, a Python wrapper for IgBLAST v1.9, using IMGT germline references to assign V/J genes and CDR3. Reads were filtered out if the reads had weak V/J assignments (E-value above 1e-6), no CDR3, stop codons, out-of-frame junctions, or ambiguous translated residues. V3J clonotypes were defined by identical inferred V gene, J gene, and CDR3 amino acid sequence. The percentage overlap between two repertoires was calculated by dividing the number of shared unique clonotypes by the size of the smaller repertoire. Three approaches were used to assess repertoire richness: RTK rarefaction, the Chao1 estimator, and Recon v2.1 estimates of unobserved clonotypes. Generation probabilities for all TCRbeta clonotypes obtained by the gDNA method from a handful of donors were computed using OLGA. The table was pulled from immuneACCESS by TCRdb, which kept in-frame rearrangements only. Such tables lose some clones; where checked, under half of the loss comes from unresolved V genes, and the rest has no known cause. D and trimming were read from the DNA, whereas the V and J calls and clone size are those reported in that table. The sample contains nearly 1,000,000 clones, roughly 72% of them found a single time. Together, the top ten hold 1.5% of the sample.

On the study overall, not on this receptor specifically: Sampling was limited to blood, and TCR repertoires in tissue likely differ from TCR repertoires in blood. Across several donors, around 5.4% of naive CD4, roughly 3.5% of naive CD8, 2.3% of memory CD4, and about 0.4% of memory CD8 clonotypes were shared. Naive subsets generally had larger estimated clonotype richness than memory subsets did. Pairwise subsampling led to the expectation that sequencing depth would affect the degree of clonotype sharing among donors. Because the study included a small number of donors, the genetic and exposure-history diversity represented was limited. Compared with non-shared clonotypes, the clonotypes found in all four sorted-subset donors had higher generation probabilities. Incomplete sequencing was indicated by rarefaction of sorted-subset datasets, despite the large sequencing depth.

Healthy HIV-negative adults with no recently reported acute infections or vaccinations were included as donors. Every donor was a Caucasian adult living in Nashville, Tennessee, USA. CD4+ T cells were enriched by magnetic negative selection; naive cells were then positively selected on CD45RA, and the negative fraction formed the memory subset. Blood was collected by leukapheresis, and PBMCs were isolated by Ficoll-Histopaque density gradient centrifugation and then cryopreserved in liquid nitrogen vapor phase. Analytical flow cytometry was used to check the purity and quantity of each magnetically sorted T cell population. Genomic DNA was isolated from each sorted fraction and quantified by UV absorbance on a Nanodrop 2000c.

The clonotype comes from a man aged 18 to 35 in good health. What was sequenced was memory CD4+ T cells sorted from blood. The cell subset or site label here, explained by the study, means: CD45RA-negative fraction. In this chain, TRBV7-2 is recombined with TRBJ2-3; the D segment is perhaps TRBD1 or TRBD2, each sharing 5 matched bases. The CDR3 region has the sequence CASSFSGTLSTDTQYF. In nucleotide form, the sequence is TGTGCCAGCAGCTTCTCCGGGACCCTAAGCACAGATACGCAGTATTTT.